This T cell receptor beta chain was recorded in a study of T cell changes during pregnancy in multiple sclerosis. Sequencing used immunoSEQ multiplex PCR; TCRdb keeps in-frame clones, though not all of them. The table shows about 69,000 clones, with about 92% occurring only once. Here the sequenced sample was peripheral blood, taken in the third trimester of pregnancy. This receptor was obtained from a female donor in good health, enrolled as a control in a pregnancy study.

The CDR3 reads CASSAMITGVTNTGELFF. CDR3 sequence (DNA): TGTGCCAGCAGTGCTATGATAACGGGGGTCACGAACACCGGGGAGCTGTTTTTT. The V gene is TRBV27, the J gene TRBJ2-2; D possibly corresponds to TRBD2 (6 bases). CDR3 size: 18 residues. The germline V gene encodes CDR1 MNHEY and CDR2 SMNVEV (reference sequence). V shed 5 bases and J shed 0 bases, with 19 bases lying between them.